This TCR beta chain was retrieved from a study of T cell clones after liver transplantation. With 2 bases clipped from V and 1 base from J, the junction kept 3 bases outside the gene matches. Germline CDR1 SGHVS, CDR2 FNYEAQ. The CDR3 contains 15 residues. Sequenced by immunoSEQ multiplex PCR; TCRdb stores in-frame clones only, minus some. The table has tens of thousands of clones, 65% to 75% seen once; the top ten hold about 15%. The source is a human donor who received a liver transplant. The chain combines TRBV7-6 with TRBJ2-7; 9 nucleotides line up with TRBD1. Sequenced material: CD4+ T cells from blood, taken before liver transplant. CDR3 region: CASSLRGQGSYEQYF. CDR3 DNA: TGTGCCAGCAGCTTAAGAGGACAGGGGTCCTACGAGCAGTACTTC.